The rows below give T cell receptor beta chains drawn from one sample of a study of blood T cell repertoires in COVID-19. TCRdb's copy holds only in-frame clones and misses some; the assay was immunoSEQ multiplex PCR. The data hold around 150,000 clones, with about 92% observed a single time. Sequencing was carried out using peripheral blood. These receptors were collected from a man aged 25-45 years with COVID-19, enrolled during active disease. Both conserved end residues are part of each CDR3. D genes are given only for firm matches. Clone size is given for some rows only: seen once, a few or many times, or a class if the clone is expanded.

V gene: TRBV13; J gene: TRBJ1-1; D gene: .; clone size: .; CDR3 DNA: TGTGCCAGCAGGTTCCTCAGGGGGAACACTGAAGCTTTCTTT; CDR3 protein: CASRFLRGNTEAFF
V gene: TRBV29-1; J gene: TRBJ1-5; D gene: .; clone size: .; CDR3 DNA: TGCAGCGTTGCTGGGGCGGGGGGGGATCAGCCCCAGCATTTT; CDR3 protein: CSVAGAGGDQPQHF
V gene: TRBV5-1; J gene: TRBJ2-3; D gene: TRBD1; clone size: .; CDR3 DNA: TGCGCCAGCAGCTTGCCGGGACAGTCACGTAGCACAGATACGCAGTATTTT; CDR3 protein: CASSLPGQSRSTDTQYF
V gene: TRBV7-3; J gene: TRBJ2-1; D gene: TRBD2; clone size: .; CDR3 DNA: TGTGCCAGCAGCTTAATGGCGGGAGGAGGGTACAATGAGCAGTTCTTC; CDR3 protein: CASSLMAGGGYNEQFF
V gene: TRBV2; J gene: TRBJ2-7; D gene: TRBD1; clone size: .; CDR3 DNA: TGTGCCAGCACAGGACAGGGCCCCTACGAGCAGTACTTC; CDR3 protein: CASTGQGPYEQYF
V gene: TRBV7-2; J gene: TRBJ1-5; D gene: .; clone size: .; CDR3 DNA: TGTGCCAGCAGCTTAAGGACAGCTGATCAGCCCCAGCATTTT; CDR3 protein: CASSLRTADQPQHF
V gene: TRBV19; J gene: TRBJ1-2; D gene: TRBD1; clone size: .; CDR3 DNA: TGTGCCAGTCGGACAGGGGGATATGGCTACACCTTC; CDR3 protein: CASRTGGYGYTF
V gene: TRBV2; J gene: TRBJ1-6; D gene: TRBD1; clone size: .; CDR3 DNA: TGTGCCAGCAGTGAAGGGACAGGGGGCTCCTATAATTCACCCCTCCACTTT; CDR3 protein: CASSEGTGGSYNSPLHF
V gene: TRBV6-5; J gene: TRBJ2-7; D gene: TRBD1; clone size: .; CDR3 DNA: TGTGCCAGCAGTCGACAGGGGGCTCGGTACGAGCAGTACTTC; CDR3 protein: CASSRQGARYEQYF
V gene: TRBV29-1; J gene: TRBJ1-5; D gene: .; clone size: .; CDR3 DNA: TGCAGCGTTGGTGAGGTGAATCAGCCCCAGCATTTT; CDR3 protein: CSVGEVNQPQHF
V gene: TRBV30; J gene: TRBJ1-2; D gene: .; clone size: .; CDR3 DNA: TGTGCCTGGGGAACTTTGAGACAGGTTAACTATGGCTACACCTTC; CDR3 protein: CAWGTLRQVNYGYTF
V gene: TRBV19; J gene: TRBJ1-5; D gene: .; clone size: .; CDR3 DNA: TGTGCCAGTAGTCCCTCGGGGGATCAGCCCCAGCATTTT; CDR3 protein: CASSPSGDQPQHF
V gene: TRBV15; J gene: TRBJ1-2; D gene: .; clone size: .; CDR3 DNA: TGTGCCACCAGCAGAGAGGCGGTGGGCTATGGCTACACCTTC; CDR3 protein: CATSREAVGYGYTF
V gene: TRBV19; J gene: TRBJ1-5; D gene: .; clone size: .; CDR3 DNA: TGTGCCAGTAGTAGACAGGATAATCAGCCCCAGCATTTT; CDR3 protein: CASSRQDNQPQHF
V gene: TRBV27; J gene: TRBJ2-7; D gene: TRBD1; clone size: .; CDR3 DNA: TGTGCCAGCAGTTTAGTGCGAACAGGGGTGTCATACGAGCAGTACTTC; CDR3 protein: CASSLVRTGVSYEQYF
V gene: TRBV11-2; J gene: TRBJ1-3; D gene: TRBD1; clone size: .; CDR3 DNA: TGTGCCACCGGACAGGGGGCTGGAAACACCATATATTTT; CDR3 protein: CATGQGAGNTIYF
V gene: TRBV7-8; J gene: TRBJ2-7; D gene: TRBD2; clone size: .; CDR3 DNA: TGTGCCAGCAGCATACTAGCGGGAGATGAAAACGAGCAGTACTTC; CDR3 protein: CASSILAGDENEQYF
V gene: TRBV28; J gene: TRBJ2-7; D gene: .; clone size: few; CDR3 DNA: TGTGCCAGCAGTTTTTCCCCCAAGGAGGGTCTATACGAGCAGTACTTC; CDR3 protein: CASSFSPKEGLYEQYF
V gene: TRBV4-3; J gene: TRBJ2-5; D gene: TRBD1; clone size: .; CDR3 DNA: TGCGCCAGCAGCCAAATGGGACAGCGGAGGGAGACCCAGTACTTC; CDR3 protein: CASSQMGQRRETQYF
V gene: TRBV4-3; J gene: TRBJ1-3; D gene: .; clone size: .; CDR3 DNA: TGCGCCAGCAGCCAAGATTCTGGGGGGTTCTATGGCACCATATATTTT; CDR3 protein: CASSQDSGGFYGTIYF
V gene: TRBV7-9; J gene: TRBJ1-3; D gene: .; clone size: .; CDR3 DNA: TGTGCCAGCAGTCGGGAGTTCTCTGGAAACACCATATATTTT; CDR3 protein: CASSREFSGNTIYF
V gene: TRBV2; J gene: TRBJ2-1; D gene: .; clone size: once; CDR3 DNA: TGTGCCAGCAGTCTAGACTCCACCGAGCAGTTCTTC; CDR3 protein: CASSLDSTEQFF
V gene: TRBV6-5; J gene: TRBJ2-2; D gene: .; clone size: .; CDR3 DNA: TGTGCCAGCAGTTACTCGAATTGGCCGAACACCGGGGAGCTGTTTTTT; CDR3 protein: CASSYSNWPNTGELFF
V gene: TRBV4-2; J gene: TRBJ2-7; D gene: TRBD1; clone size: once; CDR3 DNA: TGTGCCAGCAGCCAAGCCGGGACAGAGATCTACGAGCAGTACTTC; CDR3 protein: CASSQAGTEIYEQYF
V gene: TRBV6-5; J gene: TRBJ1-3; D gene: TRBD1; clone size: .; CDR3 DNA: TGTGCCAGCAGACTACAGGGGAGCTCTGGAAACACCATATATTTT; CDR3 protein: CASRLQGSSGNTIYF
V gene: TRBV19; J gene: TRBJ2-2; D gene: .; clone size: .; CDR3 DNA: TGTGCCAGTAGTATAACTAGTCCCGGGGAGCTGTTTTTT; CDR3 protein: CASSITSPGELFF
V gene: TRBV7-2; J gene: TRBJ1-2; D gene: .; clone size: .; CDR3 DNA: TGTGCCAGCAGCCCCTTCAACACCGACGGGAACTATGGCTACACCTTC; CDR3 protein: CASSPFNTDGNYGYTF
V gene: TRBV7-3; J gene: TRBJ1-2; D gene: .; clone size: .; CDR3 DNA: TGTGCCAGCAGCTTAGGGCAGAACTATGGCTACACCTTC; CDR3 protein: CASSLGQNYGYTF
V gene: TRBV7-2; J gene: TRBJ2-3; D gene: TRBD1; clone size: .; CDR3 DNA: TGTGCCAGCAGCCCTCCGGGACAGGGCGTAGATACGCAGTATTTT; CDR3 protein: CASSPPGQGVDTQYF